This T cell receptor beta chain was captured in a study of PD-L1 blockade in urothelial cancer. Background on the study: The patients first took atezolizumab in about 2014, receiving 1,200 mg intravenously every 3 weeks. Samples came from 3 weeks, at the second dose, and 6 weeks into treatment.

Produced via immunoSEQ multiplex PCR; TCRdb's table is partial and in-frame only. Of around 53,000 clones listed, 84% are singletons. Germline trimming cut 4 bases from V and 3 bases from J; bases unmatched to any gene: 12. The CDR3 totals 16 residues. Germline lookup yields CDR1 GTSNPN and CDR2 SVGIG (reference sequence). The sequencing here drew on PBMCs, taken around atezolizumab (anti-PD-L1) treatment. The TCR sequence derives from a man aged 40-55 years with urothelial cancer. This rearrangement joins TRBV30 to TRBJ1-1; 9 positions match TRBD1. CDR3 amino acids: CAWTPGQGYIHTEAFF. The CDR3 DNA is TGTGCCTGGACTCCGGGACAGGGTTACATCCACACTGAAGCTTTCTTT.